The 19 T cell receptor beta chains presented below share a single source sample, sequenced in a study of T cells in Graves' hyperthyroidism and ophthalmopathy. Amplification of TCR beta CDR3 regions was performed using RNA transcripts as template. Using the HTBI primer set, a first-round RT-PCR was run on the TCR CDR3. TCRdb used MiXCR to reprocess the multiplex PCR reads, holding one entry per CDR3 protein. Of 450,000 to 650,000 distinct CDR3 sequences in the sample, roughly 15% were seen once. What was sequenced was blood. The receptors here all came from a woman aged 18-29 years with Graves' ophthalmopathy.

This clonotype was picked up a small number of times. With a much larger clone just one base away, this may be a read error. The genes are TRBV28 and TRBJ1-2; D is undetermined. The germline V gene encodes CDR1 MDHEN and CDR2 SYDVKM. The CDR3 consists of 13 residues. Written as DNA, the CDR3 is TGTGTCAGCAGTGGCAGCCTCAACTATGGCTACACCTTC. It yields the protein CVSSGSLNYGYTF.

This clonotype was detected ten times or more. The chain is built from TRBV28 and TRBJ2-7, with 8 nucleotides matching TRBD1. The length of the CDR3 is 12 residues. With 7 bases clipped from V and 3 bases from J, the junction kept 2 bases outside the gene matches. Germline V gene lookup returns CDR1 MDHEN and CDR2 SYDVKM. CDR3 sequence: CASTDRGYEQYF. The CDR3 DNA sequence: TGTGCCAGCACCGACAGGGGCTACGAGCAGTACTTC.

This clonotype was detected a few times. The CDR3 bases are TGTGCCAGCAGCCAAGCGGAGGGCTATGGCTACACCTTC. Its protein is CASSQAEGYGYTF. The rearrangement uses TRBV3-1 and TRBJ1-2, with D uncertain. This CDR3 region has 13 residues. Germline V lookup: CDR1 LGHDT, CDR2 YNNKEL (reference sequence). The V gene lost 1 base and the J gene lost 4 bases, with 7 bases spanning the gap.

The rearrangement links TRBV5-6 to TRBJ1-1; a possible D gene is TRBD1 (5 bases). Germline V gene lookup returns CDR1 SGHDT and CDR2 YYEEEE. The V and J ends lost 0 bases and 8 bases respectively, with 11 bases between them. The CDR3 has 13 residues. The CDR3 sequence is CASSLAWGREAFF. The CDR3 bases are TGTGCCAGCAGCTTGGCTTGGGGCAGGGAAGCTTTCTTT.

The J gene is TRBJ2-1, the V gene TRBV9, with D possibly being TRBD1 or TRBD2 (8 bases each). This CDR3 region has 16 residues. V was shortened by 2 bases and J by 5 bases, with 17 bases between the two germline ends. The V gene's germline CDR1 is SGDLS and CDR2 YYNGEE. CDR3 coding DNA: TGTGCCAGCAGCGTCGGGGGGGGGGGACAGGACAATGAGCAGTTCTTC. Translated, it gives CASSVGGGGQDNEQFF.

This clonotype turned up a few times. This chain uses TRBV20-1 with TRBJ1-4; D gene uncertain. Germline V gives CDR1 DFQATT, CDR2 SNEGSKA (reference sequence). This CDR3 has 16 residues. The ends were cut back, 2 bases at V and 0 bases at J, with 13 bases in the middle. The CDR3 loop is CSARNSFMATNEKLFF. In DNA, the CDR3 is TGCAGTGCTAGAAACAGTTTCATGGCAACTAATGAAAAACTGTTTTTT.

This clonotype showed up many times. DNA of the CDR3: TGTGCCAGCAGCCTCGTAGTCGGGATTGGTGAGCAGTTCTTC. Translating gives CASSLVVGIGEQFF. The chain couples TRBV3-1 to TRBJ2-1, with a possible D match to TRBD2 (5 bases). CDR1 is LGHDT and CDR2 is YNNKEL in the germline V gene (reference sequence). The CDR3 runs 14 residues. V dropped 4 bases and J dropped 9 bases, with 16 bases sitting between them.

CDR3 DNA: TGTGCCTGGACGGAACTAGCCTATGCCGAGCAGTACTTC. Translation: CAWTELAYAEQYF. The chain joins TRBV30 to TRBJ2-7; D is possibly TRBD2 (6 bases). The CDR3 sequence is 13 residues long. The germline V gene has CDR1 GTSNPN and CDR2 SVGIG (reference sequence). V lost 4 bases and J 6 bases, leaving 16 bases between the germline ends.

This clonotype was found many times. The chain uses TRBV6-6 and TRBJ1-2, with TRBD1 as a possible D gene (6 bases). The V and J ends lost 2 bases and 2 bases respectively, with 6 bases between them. The CDR3 loop spans 13 amino acids. Germline V gene data show CDR1 as MNHNY and CDR2 as SVGAGI (reference sequence). Here the CDR3 DNA reads TGTGCCAGCAGTTACCAGGGGAACTATGGCTACACCTTC. Translated, it gives CASSYQGNYGYTF.

This chain joins TRBV6-5 and TRBJ2-2; D might be TRBD1 (5 bases). Trimming pared 7 bases from V and 11 bases from J, leaving 17 bases between. From germline, CDR1 is MNHEY and CDR2 SVGAGI. The CDR3 is 13 amino acids. CDR3 loop: CASISQGPPELFF. The CDR3 DNA sequence: TGTGCCAGCATTTCGCAGGGTCCCCCTGAGCTGTTTTTT.

This clonotype was found a few times. The chain couples TRBV9 to TRBJ1-2, with D maybe TRBD1 (5 bases). This CDR3 is built from 14 residues. The germline CDR1 and CDR2 sequences are SGDLS and YYNGEE. V was clipped by 3 bases and J by 6 bases, with 15 bases between them. CDR3 amino acids: CASSAGTDANGYTF. The CDR3 bases are TGTGCCAGCAGCGCTGGGACGGATGCAAATGGCTACACCTTC. The whole variable domain, filled in from reference TRBV9 and TRBJ1-2, reads DSGVTQTPKHLITATGQRVTLRCSPRSGDLSVYWYQQSLDQGLQFLIQYYNGEERAKGNILERFSAQQFPDLHSELNLSSLELGDSALYFCASSAGTDANGYTFGSGTRLTVV.

This clonotype was seen repeatedly, ten times or more. This chain joins TRBV6-1 and TRBJ1-5; a weak D match, TRBD1 (5 bases). The CDR3 is 13 amino acids. Trimming removed 6 bases from V and 6 bases from J, with 12 bases in between. Germline lookup yields CDR1 MNHNS and CDR2 SASEGT. The CDR3 loop is CASSPPGTQPQHF. CDR3 bases: TGTGCCAGCAGCCCTCCAGGGACTCAGCCCCAGCATTTT.

Many counts were recorded for this clonotype. The V call is TRBV3-1, the J call TRBJ1-5; TRBD1 is a possible D gene (6 bases). Between the trimmed V and J ends, which lost 4 bases and 7 bases, there was a span of 11 bases. This CDR3 contains 13 residues. The germline V gene has CDR1 LGHDT and CDR2 YNNKEL (reference sequence). The CDR3 nucleotides are TGTGCCAGCAGCCCACAGGGTCGGCAGCCCCAGCATTTT. The encoded protein is CASSPQGRQPQHF.

Only a few counts were recorded for this clonotype. The rearrangement links TRBV4-2 to TRBJ1-2; D possibly corresponds to TRBD1 (6 bases). Looked up from germline, CDR1 is LGHNA and CDR2 is YNFKEQ. The germline V and J ends were trimmed by 0 bases and 2 bases, with 10 bases remaining between them. The CDR3 is 15 residues long. CDR3 protein: CASSQDLGGNYGYTF. The CDR3 DNA reads as TGTGCCAGCAGCCAAGATTTAGGGGGGAACTATGGCTACACCTTC.

This clonotype occurred many times. J is TRBJ2-5 and V is TRBV6-1; possible D gene TRBD1, 5 bases. Germline-derived CDR1 and CDR2 are MNHNS and SASEGT. CDR3 length equals 15 residues. Trimming took 1 base from V and 3 from J, leaving 12 bases between them. In DNA form, the CDR3 reads TGTGCCAGCAGTGAAGAGAAGGGGCTGGAAGAGACCCAGTACTTC. It specifies CASSEEKGLEETQYF.

V and J are TRBV2 and TRBJ1-1, with 8 bases identical to TRBD1. The ends lost 6 bases at V and 4 bases at J; junction bases unmatched: 16. Germline CDR1 reads SNHLY; CDR2 reads FYNNEI. The CDR3 runs to 17 residues. Here the CDR3 DNA reads TGTGCCAGCAGACCCGGACAGGGTGACATCGGGGGCACTGAAGCTTTCTTT. Translating it yields CASRPGQGDIGGTEAFF.

The chain employs TRBV7-8 and TRBJ2-5, with 10 bases fitting TRBD1. This CDR3 is built from 16 residues. Trimming cost V 4 bases and J 1 base; bases outside gene matches: 6. From germline, CDR1 is SGHVS and CDR2 FQNEAQ. In DNA, the CDR3 is TGTGCCAGCAGCTCTACGACAGGGGGCCCCCAAGAGACCCAGTACTTC. It is translated as CASSSTTGGPQETQYF.

This clonotype was observed many times. The chain has TRBV18 and TRBJ1-2; D not resolved. The CDR3 is 14 amino acids. V gave up 2 bases and J gave up 8 bases, with 15 bases separating them. Germline CDR1 and CDR2: KGHSH and LQKENI. The CDR3 coding sequence is TGTGCCAGCTCACCAAATCCGCGAGTTGAAGGCTACACCTTC. Amino acid sequence: CASSPNPRVEGYTF. The whole variable domain, remainder taken from reference TRBV18 and TRBJ1-2, is NAGVMQNPRHLVRRRGQEARLRCSPMKGHSHVYWYRQLPEEGLKFMVYLQKENIIDESGMPKERFSAEFPKEGPSILRIQQVVRGDSAAYFCASSPNPRVEGYTFGSGTRLTVV.

Notes on this clonotype: A read error may explain this, as a much larger clone is one base away. The V gene is TRBV10-3, the J gene TRBJ2-1; D could derive from TRBD1 or TRBD2 (7 bases each). Trimming pared 8 bases from V and 7 bases from J, leaving 18 bases between. The CDR3 is made up of 14 amino acids. CDR1 ENHRY and CDR2 SYGVKD come from the germline V gene. The CDR3 nucleotides read TGTGCCATCGCGAGAGGGGAGGGGGCAAATGAGCAGTTCTTC. The encoded protein is CAIARGEGANEQFF.